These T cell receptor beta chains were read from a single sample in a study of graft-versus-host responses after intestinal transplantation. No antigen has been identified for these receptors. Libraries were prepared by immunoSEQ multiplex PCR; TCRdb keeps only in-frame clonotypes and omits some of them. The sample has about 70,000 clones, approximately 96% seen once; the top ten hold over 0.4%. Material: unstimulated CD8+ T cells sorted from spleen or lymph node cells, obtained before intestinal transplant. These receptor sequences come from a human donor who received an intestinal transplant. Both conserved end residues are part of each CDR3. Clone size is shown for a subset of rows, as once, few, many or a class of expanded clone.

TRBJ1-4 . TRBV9 CASSGEGRLNEKLFF
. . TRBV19 CASSTGGPAYEQYF
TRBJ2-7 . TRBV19 CASSISGSSYEQYF
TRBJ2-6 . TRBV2 CASSDLERGGANVLTF
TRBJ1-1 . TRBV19 CASSISAANTEAFF
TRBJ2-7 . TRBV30 CAWGRSYEQYF
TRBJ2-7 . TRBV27 CASSFSGTGGYEQYF
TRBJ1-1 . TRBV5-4 CASSQDSSLYWAFF
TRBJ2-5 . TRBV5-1 CASSLGIPGETQYF
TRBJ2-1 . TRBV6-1 CASSEEEGSYNEQFF
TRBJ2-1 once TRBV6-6 CASSYPGLAGDEQFF
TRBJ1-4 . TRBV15 CATTGPDRVTSTNEKLFF
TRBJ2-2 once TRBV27 CASSGAGRSSGELFF
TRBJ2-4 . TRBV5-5 CASSLEDSGVNIQYF
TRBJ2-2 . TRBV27 CASSFRGTGELFF
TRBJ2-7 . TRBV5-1 CASSRNHEQYF
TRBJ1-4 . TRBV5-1 CASSLGQLTGDEKLFF
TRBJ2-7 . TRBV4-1 CASSLRDGSSYEQYF
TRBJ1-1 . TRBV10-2 CASSGWTEGRITEAFF
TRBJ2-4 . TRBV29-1 CSVEDRSIPKNIQYF
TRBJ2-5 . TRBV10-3 CAIGSPGETQYF
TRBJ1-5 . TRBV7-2 CASSLVIGRTAPKQPQHF
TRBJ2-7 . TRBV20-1 CSARPAREQYF
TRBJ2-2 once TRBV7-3 CASSSGLAGVNTGELFF
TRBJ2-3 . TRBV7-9 CASSPELAGSSTDTQYF
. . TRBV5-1 CASSLFSGQNNEQFF
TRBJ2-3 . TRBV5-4 CASSLPGSSTDTQYF
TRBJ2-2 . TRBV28 CASTVFPGGIGELFF
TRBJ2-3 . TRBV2 CASSEYTDTQYF
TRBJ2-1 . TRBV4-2 CASSQGLANLYNEQFF
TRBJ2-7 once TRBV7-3 CASSFSGGLVYEQYF
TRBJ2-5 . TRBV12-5 CASGHFGGGPPETQYF